The text below deals with one T cell receptor beta chain. One junction end does not reproduce the germline sequence, and a read error may be involved. This record comes from a study of tumor-infiltrating lymphocytes in primary liver carcinoma. A constant-region primer served to make TCR beta cDNA from about 530 ng total RNA. Three rounds of nested multiplex PCR with slightly modified ARM-PCR produced TCR beta libraries. The first two PCR rounds used TRBV1-TRBV30 forward primers with a C-beta reverse primer, 9 to 11 cycles each. One entry per CDR3 protein results from TCRdb running MiXCR on the multiplex PCR reads. The sample has approximately 330,000 distinct CDR3 sequences; roughly 61% are singletons. Germline DNA was also extracted, and blood RNA derived from unsorted whole blood. There are 11 residues in the CDR3. Germline loops: CDR1 SGHAT, CDR2 FQNNGV.

This clonotype originated in a man between 40 and 49 years old with primary liver carcinoma and hepatitis B virus infection. The genes are TRBV11-2 and TRBJ2-1; D is ambiguous. Sequenced sample: peripheral blood. The CDR3: CTTRGVNEQFF. CDR3 nucleotide sequence: TGTACCACCCGTGGGGTCAATGAACAGTTCTTC. Supplemented by reference TRBV11-2 and TRBJ2-1, the full variable domain reads EAGVAQSPRYKIIEKRQSVAFWCNPISGHATLYWYQQILGQGPKLLIQFQNNGVVDDSQLPKDRFSAERLKGVDSTLKIQPAKLEDSAVYLCTTRGVNEQFFGPGTRLTVL.